This TCR beta chain was found in a study of CD4 and CD8 cells across lung adenocarcinoma regions. From the PCR reads, TCRdb called clonotypes with MiXCR, one entry per CDR3 protein. Of approximately 25,000 distinct CDR3 sequences listed, around half are singletons. This clonotype has at least ten counts. CDR3 length: 15 amino acids. The germline gives CDR1 MGHRA, CDR2 YSYEKL. Sample: CD8+ T cells from the center of a lung tumor. The receptor was derived from a male donor with lung adenocarcinoma. The CD4 and CD8 labels of this study may be unreliable. The chain links TRBV4-1 to TRBJ2-1, with TRBD1 as a possible D gene (5 bases). The DNA matches TRBJ2-7 better at its end, which makes the J call doubtful. The CDR3 region has the DNA TGCGCCAGCAGCCAAGCGGACACCGGCTGGCACGAGCAGTACTTC. It yields the protein CASSQADTGWHEQYF.